These 10 T cell receptor beta chains were all obtained from the same sample, sequenced in a study of cytomegalovirus exposure and HLA in healthy donors. PCR involved 60 Vbeta and 13 Jbeta primers. The data were produced by immunoSEQ multiplex PCR, yet TCRdb's version contains in-frame clones alone and is incomplete. Seen here are about 300,000 clones, just over 85% observed once, and the top ten hold roughly 4%. Sequencing was done on a sample of PBMCs. The source is a man in his forties in good health and CMV-seropositive.

The V and J genes are TRBV11-1 and TRBJ2-1, with a weak D call TRBD2 (6 bases). The CDR3 is made up of 15 amino acids. The V end was cut by 0 bases, the J end by 3 bases, with 9 bases between. The germline V gene has CDR1 SGHAT and CDR2 FQDESV (reference sequence). The DNA of the CDR3 is TGTGCCAGCAGCTTAGCGGGGACTGGCTACAATGAGCAGTTCTTC. It translates to CASSLAGTGYNEQFF. The entire variable domain, with the rest obtained from reference TRBV11-1 and TRBJ2-1, is as follows: EAEVAQSPRYKITEKSQAVAFWCDPISGHATLYWYRQILGQGPELLVQFQDESVVDDSQLPKDRFSAERLKGVDSTLKIQPAELGDSAMYLCASSLAGTGYNEQFFGPGTRLTVL.

This clone was seen a handful of times. The rearrangement uses TRBV5-1 and TRBJ2-7, with TRBD2 matching 7 bases. CDR1 is SGHRS, CDR2 YFSETQ, per germline. The CDR3 runs 15 residues. The V gene end was trimmed by 0 bases and the J gene end by 4 bases; junction bases not matched to a gene: 7. In DNA form, the CDR3 reads TGCGCCAGCAGCTTGGAGCCTAGCGGTCGATACGAGCAGTACTTC. Translation gives CASSLEPSGRYEQYF.

V usage is TRBV21-1 and J usage is TRBJ2-1; the DNA was not compared with TRBD2, the D call given in the table. TRBV21-1 is a recognized pseudogene. CDR3 length: 16 residues. The CDR3 DNA is TGTGCCAGCAGCAAAGAGTCTAGCGGGAGTATGGATGAGCAGTTCTTC. It yields the protein CASSKESSGSMDEQFF.

The V and J genes are TRBV19 and TRBJ2-1; 12 bases agree with TRBD2. CDR1 and CDR2 (germline): LNHDA, SQIVND (reference sequence). This CDR3 contains 15 residues. V gave up 5 bases and J gave up 4 bases; unmatched junction bases: 3. CDR3 nucleotides: TGTGCCAGTAGTCGGACTAGCGGGGATTACAATGAGCAGTTCTTC. This gives the protein CASSRTSGDYNEQFF.

This chain connects TRBV6-1 to TRBJ2-7; 14 nucleotides match TRBD2. This CDR3 comprises 17 residues. Germline V CDR1 and CDR2: MNHNS, SASEGT. Trimming cost V 2 bases and J 6 bases; bases outside gene matches: 9. The CDR3 is CASSEFRTSGRPGEQYF. The CDR3 DNA reads as TGTGCCAGCAGTGAATTTAGGACTAGCGGGAGGCCGGGCGAGCAGTACTTC.

The chain uses TRBV5-1 and TRBJ2-7, with unresolved D. Germline loops: CDR1 SGHRS, CDR2 YFSETQ. Trimming stripped 0 bases from V and 1 base from J, with 8 bases between. The CDR3 is 14 amino acids. The CDR3 loop reads CASSLDTPSYEQYF. CDR3 DNA sequence: TGCGCCAGCAGCTTGGATACACCATCCTACGAGCAGTACTTC.

The gene calls are TRBV28 and TRBJ2-7; 9 bases agree with TRBD2. The CDR3 length is 17 residues. V lost 6 bases to trimming and J lost 6 bases; unmatched junction nucleotides: 18. The germline gives CDR1 MDHEN, CDR2 SYDVKM. DNA for the CDR3: TGTGCCAGCAGATATACGGGCCGGGTGCGGGAGGGTGGCGAGCAGTACTTC. The encoded protein is CASRYTGRVREGGEQYF.

This clone has a handful of counts. The CDR3 DNA reads as TGTGCCAGCAGCTTGGACAGGGGGGACACTGAAGCTTTCTTT. Protein: CASSLDRGDTEAFF. This chain uses TRBV5-6 with TRBJ1-1; TRBD1 matches at 8 bases. With 0 bases clipped from V and 3 bases from J, the junction kept 1 base outside the gene matches. This CDR3 is 14 amino acids long. The germline gives CDR1 SGHDT, CDR2 YYEEEE.

The chain employs TRBV7-2 and TRBJ2-5, with no clear D. The CDR3 covers 13 residues. The V end was cut by 0 bases, the J end by 1 base, with 3 bases between. Germline CDR1 is SGHTA and CDR2 is FQGNSA. CDR3 region: CASSLALQETQYF. The CDR3 DNA sequence: TGTGCCAGCAGCTTAGCCCTCCAAGAGACCCAGTACTTC.

This chain uses TRBV15 with TRBJ1-4, with 7 bases lining up with TRBD1. Germline V gene data show CDR1 as LNHNV and CDR2 as YYDKDF (reference sequence). The CDR3 has 16 residues. Trimming removed 0 bases from V and 4 bases from J; junction bases left unmatched: 5. CDR3 amino acids: CATSRDLGQSNEKLFF. As DNA, the CDR3 is TGTGCCACCAGCAGAGATTTGGGACAGAGTAATGAAAAACTGTTTTTT. Looking up the rest from reference TRBV15 and TRBJ1-4 gives the full variable domain: DAMVIQNPRYQVTQFGKPVTLSCSQTLNHNVMYWYQQKSSQAPKLLFHYYDKDFNNEADTPDNFQSRRPNTSFCFLDIRSPGLGDTAMYLCATSRDLGQSNEKLFFGSGTQLSVL.